This TCR beta chain was recovered during a study of early T cells in non-severe SARS-CoV-2 infection (TCRdb year 2021). In the study overall: Because TCR sequencing was done on bulk RNA from unsorted whole blood, the alpha and beta chains could not be paired. Study-level results and caveats: VDJdb matching was skewed toward anti-spike CD8 responses and likely underestimated virus-specific expansions by missing private and CD4 specificities.

Libraries were made using 5' RACE. This sample was sequenced with a NextSeq 500. The TCR library protocol attached unique molecular identifiers to individual cDNA molecules to correct for sequencing error and PCR bias. Both TCR alpha and beta chains were sequenced, and tight co-correlation was observed between alpha and beta sequence abundances in each sample. From the authors' description of their analysis: V gene, J gene and CDR3 annotation of TCR sequences was performed with Decombinator V4. Expanded TCRs were defined as changing significantly between any two time points under a Poisson model with p below 0.0001. TCR abundances were normalised to the total number of TCRs sequenced per sample and were expressed as counts per million. TRAV1-2 paired with TRAJ12, TRAJ20 or TRAJ33 defined MAIT TCRs, while TRAV10 paired with TRAJ18 defined iNKT TCRs. VDJdb, accessed 1 November 2021, was searched for CMV, EBV and SARS-CoV-2 annotated TCRs, excluding TCRs annotated for multiple antigens. TCRdb cleaned the public reads at Q25 with fastp, built clones with MiXCR and kept in-frame beta chains. Entries are consolidated by CDR3 protein sequence, retaining the most common genes and DNA. V and J calls and clone size were set by TCRdb, not the authors. This sample has approximately 46,000 distinct CDR3 sequences in its table, and around a quarter of those were observed once. 4.6% of the sample rests with the top ten.

Set within a cohort of healthcare workers in London, UK, this nested case-control study involved weekly PCR testing of nasopharyngeal swabs along with blood sampling. Healthcare workers were recruited between 23 and 31 March 2020, during the week of the UK lockdown, and were followed weekly for up to roughly 15 weeks. On this clonotype itself: Its antigen specificity is not known. No base quality information exists; no much larger clone differs at one position.

The junction carries 8 bases between V and J, which are trimmed by 1 base and 4 bases respectively. Inclusive of the bounding cysteine and phenylalanine, the CDR3 is 14 residues long. CDR3 DNA is the only sequence kept; it has 42 bases, read in frame from the first base. In the germline V gene, CDR1 corresponds to SGHAT and CDR2 to FQNNGV. The chain uses TRBV11-2 and TRBJ2-4, with the identity of the D gene unclear. The sample was whole blood, taken at baseline. This clonotype was obtained from an adult who was a healthcare worker with PCR-confirmed SARS-CoV-2 infection or an uninfected control (not recorded which). The sequenced DNA is TGTGCCAGCAGCTTAGGGGCCGAGAAAAACATTCAGTACTTC. The encoded protein is CASSLGAEKNIQYF.